The present T cell receptor (beta chain) was sequenced within a study of cytomegalovirus exposure and HLA in healthy donors. The study ran its PCR with 60 Vbeta and 13 Jbeta primers. Assay used: immunoSEQ multiplex PCR; TCRdb lists only in-frame clones, some missing. This repertoire shows 40,000 to 55,000 clones, about 78% found once; its top ten account for 3.4%. General study results and limits: CMV serostatus was the sole immune exposure data available.

This CDR3 comprises 15 residues. Trimming stripped 4 bases from V and 4 bases from J, with 14 bases between. Germline V gene sequence: CDR1 SGDLS, CDR2 YYNGEE. With respect to this clone: The antigen is not known.

The clonotype comes from a woman aged 25 to 39 in good health and CMV-seronegative. V gene TRBV9 combines with J gene TRBJ1-4; D may be TRBD1 (5 bases). Sequencing was done on a sample of PBMCs. The CDR3, as DNA: TGTGCCAGCAGCTCGGCGGGGGACCTTAATGAAAAACTGTTTTTT. Its translation: CASSSAGDLNEKLFF.